Sequencing of this T cell receptor (beta chain) was carried out in a study of HIV-infected children after antiretroviral therapy interruption. Study-wide context: Most participating children were previously exposed to EBV and CMV.

Study outcomes and limitations: The CD45RA+ naive sort may contain some EMRA or stem memory cells.

The germline V and J ends were trimmed by 4 bases and 4 bases, with 7 bases remaining between them. The germline V gene encodes CDR1 SQVTM and CDR2 ANQGSEA. The CDR3 covers 11 residues. Ten or more counts support this clonotype. Antigen: not known. Treatment indicated: PENTA 11 planned treatment interruption arm or continuous ART arm. Unique molecular identifiers were included in an RNA-based 3' RACE TCR library. TCRdb reprocessed the 3' RACE reads via MiXCR and lists one record per CDR3 protein. The sample records around 40,000 distinct CDR3 sequences, about 6% being singletons. The input for sequencing was CD45RA+ CD4+ T cells from PBMCs, pooled from several time points, taken from a donor given antiretroviral therapy, either interrupted or continuous. Sample subset: naive CD4+ CD45RA+ CD45RO- T cells. This sequence joins TRBV29-1 and TRBJ2-5; D unclear. The TCR comes from a pool of human donors with HIV. The CDR3 DNA reads TGCAGCGTTGGACGCGGAGAGACCCAGTACTTC. As protein: CSVGRGETQYF.